This record looks at one T cell receptor (beta chain) sequence and its context. Its antigen is undetermined. This clone may be a read error of a much larger clone one base away. The data stem from a study of response to subunit inactivated influenza vaccine. The study's findings and limits: It was suggested by the authors that few new T cells are recruited by each seasonal influenza vaccination.

Germline CDR1 and CDR2: SGHAT and FQNNGV. V lost 5 bases, J lost 3 bases, and 5 bases lay in between. This CDR3 is 11 amino acids long. In TCRdb, the RT-PCR reads were re-called with MiXCR into one record per CDR3 protein. The table lists fewer than 250,000 distinct CDR3 sequences, approximately 14% of them singletons. The V gene is TRBV11-2, the J gene TRBJ2-7; D not resolved. The sequencing used CD8+ T cells sorted from PBMCs, collected roughly 5 days after vaccination. The receptor was isolated from a man in his fifties who received an inactivated influenza vaccine. CDR3 amino acids: CASSRYYEQYF. The CDR3 bases are TGTGCCAGCAGCCGCTACTACGAGCAGTACTTC. The entire variable domain, with the rest obtained from reference TRBV11-2 and TRBJ2-7, is as follows: EAGVAQSPRYKIIEKRQSVAFWCNPISGHATLYWYQQILGQGPKLLIQFQNNGVVDDSQLPKDRFSAERLKGVDSTLKIQPAKLEDSAVYLCASSRYYEQYFGPGTRLTVT.